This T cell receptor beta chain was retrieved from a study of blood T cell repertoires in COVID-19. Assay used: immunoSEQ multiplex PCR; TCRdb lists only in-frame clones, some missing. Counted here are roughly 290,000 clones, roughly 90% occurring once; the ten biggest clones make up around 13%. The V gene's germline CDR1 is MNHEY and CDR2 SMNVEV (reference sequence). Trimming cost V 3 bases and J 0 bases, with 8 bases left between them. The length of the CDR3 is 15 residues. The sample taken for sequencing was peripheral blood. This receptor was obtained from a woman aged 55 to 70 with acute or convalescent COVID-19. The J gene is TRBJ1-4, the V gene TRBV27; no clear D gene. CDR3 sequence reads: CASSFSFSTNEKLFF. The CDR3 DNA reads TGTGCCAGCAGTTTTTCGTTCTCAACTAATGAAAAACTGTTTTTT.